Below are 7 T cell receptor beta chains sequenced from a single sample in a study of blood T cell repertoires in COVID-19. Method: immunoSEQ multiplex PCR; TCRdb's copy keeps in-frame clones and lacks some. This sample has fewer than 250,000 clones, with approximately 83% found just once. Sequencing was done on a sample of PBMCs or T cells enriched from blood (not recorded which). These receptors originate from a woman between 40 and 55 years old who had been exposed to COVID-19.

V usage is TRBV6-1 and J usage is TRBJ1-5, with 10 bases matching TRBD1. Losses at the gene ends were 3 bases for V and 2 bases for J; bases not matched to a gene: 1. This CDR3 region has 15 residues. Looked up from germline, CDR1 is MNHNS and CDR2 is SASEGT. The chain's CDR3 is CASSETGGRNQPQHF. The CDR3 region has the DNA TGTGCCAGCAGTGAGACAGGGGGCCGCAATCAGCCCCAGCATTTT.

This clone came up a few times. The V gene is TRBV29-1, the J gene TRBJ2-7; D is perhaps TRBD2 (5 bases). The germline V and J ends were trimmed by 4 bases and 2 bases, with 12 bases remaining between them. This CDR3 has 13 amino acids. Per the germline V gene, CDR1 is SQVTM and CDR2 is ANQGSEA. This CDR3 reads CSVVRTGTYEQYF. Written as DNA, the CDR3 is TGCAGCGTTGTTCGGACTGGTACCTACGAGCAGTACTTC.

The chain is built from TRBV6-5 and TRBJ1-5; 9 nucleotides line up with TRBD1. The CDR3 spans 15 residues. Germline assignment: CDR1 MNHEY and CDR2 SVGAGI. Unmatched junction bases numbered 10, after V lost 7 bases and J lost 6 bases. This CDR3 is CASKTTGGAGQPQHF. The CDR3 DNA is TGTGCCAGCAAAACCACAGGGGGCGCGGGTCAGCCCCAGCATTTT.

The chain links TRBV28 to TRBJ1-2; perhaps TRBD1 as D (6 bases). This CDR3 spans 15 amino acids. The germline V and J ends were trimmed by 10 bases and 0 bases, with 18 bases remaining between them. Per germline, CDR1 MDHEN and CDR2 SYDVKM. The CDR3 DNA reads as TGTGCCACCTTCACGATCTGGACAGCTAACTATGGCTACACCTTC. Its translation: CATFTIWTANYGYTF.

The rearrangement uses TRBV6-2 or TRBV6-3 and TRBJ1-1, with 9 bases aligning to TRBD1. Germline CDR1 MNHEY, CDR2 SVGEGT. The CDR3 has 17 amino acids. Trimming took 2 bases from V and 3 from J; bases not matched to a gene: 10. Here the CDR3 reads CASSYALDRGIDTEAFF. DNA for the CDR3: TGTGCCAGCAGTTACGCCCTGGACAGGGGAATTGACACTGAAGCTTTCTTT.

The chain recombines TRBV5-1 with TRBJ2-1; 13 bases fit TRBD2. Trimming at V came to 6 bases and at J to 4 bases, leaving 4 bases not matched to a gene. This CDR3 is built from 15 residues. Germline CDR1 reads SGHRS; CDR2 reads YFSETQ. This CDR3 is CASIETSGGYNEQFF. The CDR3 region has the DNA TGCGCCAGCATCGAGACTAGCGGGGGGTACAATGAGCAGTTCTTC.

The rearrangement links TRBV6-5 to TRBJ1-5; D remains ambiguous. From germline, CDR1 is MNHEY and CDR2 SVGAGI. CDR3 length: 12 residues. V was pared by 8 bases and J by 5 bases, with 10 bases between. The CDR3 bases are TGTGCCAGCGGCGGTTCTTATCAGCCCCAGCATTTT. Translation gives CASGGSYQPQHF.